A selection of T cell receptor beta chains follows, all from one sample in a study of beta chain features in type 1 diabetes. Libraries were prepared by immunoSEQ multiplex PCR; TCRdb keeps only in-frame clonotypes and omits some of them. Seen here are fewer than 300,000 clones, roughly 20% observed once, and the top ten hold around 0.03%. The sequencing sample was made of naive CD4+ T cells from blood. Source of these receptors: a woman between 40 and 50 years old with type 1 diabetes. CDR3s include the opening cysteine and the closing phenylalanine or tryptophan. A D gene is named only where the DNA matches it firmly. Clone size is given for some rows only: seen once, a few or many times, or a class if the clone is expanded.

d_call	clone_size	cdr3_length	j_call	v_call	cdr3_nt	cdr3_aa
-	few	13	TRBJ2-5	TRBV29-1	TGCAGCGTGAGGGCCGGGGGCCAAGAGACCCAGTACTTC	CSVRAGGQETQYF
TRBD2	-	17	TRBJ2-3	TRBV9	TGTGCCAGCAGCGTAGAAGCGGGGGGATCCATTGGGGATACGCAGTATTTT	CASSVEAGGSIGDTQYF
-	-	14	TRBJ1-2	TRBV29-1	TGCAGCGTTGTCTCAGGGCGAACTAACTATGGCTACACCTTC	CSVVSGRTNYGYTF
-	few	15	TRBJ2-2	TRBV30	TGTGCCTGGGGCTTGAACGGGAGATCCGGGGGGGAGCTGTTTTTT	CAWGLNGRSGGELFF
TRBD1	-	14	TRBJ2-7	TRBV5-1	TGCGCCAGCAGCCTGGGACAGGCTGCCTACGAGCAGTACTTC	CASSLGQAAYEQYF
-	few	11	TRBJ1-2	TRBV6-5	TGTGCCAGCACCGACAGCTATGGCTACACCTTC	CASTDSYGYTF
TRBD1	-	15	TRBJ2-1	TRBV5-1	TGCGCCAGCAGCTTGGAGGGGGCCGGTGGGGATGAGCAGTTCTTC	CASSLEGAGGDEQFF
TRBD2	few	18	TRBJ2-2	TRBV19	TGTGCCAGTAGTCCTCCCTCCACTAGCGGGAGGACCACCGGGGAGCTGTTTTTT	CASSPPSTSGRTTGELFF
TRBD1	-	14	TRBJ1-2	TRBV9	TGTGCCAGCAGCGAACCTGGGACAGGAGGTGGCTACACCTTC	CASSEPGTGGGYTF
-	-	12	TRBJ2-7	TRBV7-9	TGTGCCAGCAGCCGACCAACAGGCGAGCAGTACTTC	CASSRPTGEQYF
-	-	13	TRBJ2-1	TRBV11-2	TGTGCCAGCAGCTTTCGACTAGGGAATGAGCAGTTCTTC	CASSFRLGNEQFF
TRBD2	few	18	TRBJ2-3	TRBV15	TGTGCCACCAGCAGAACCGGGACTAGCGGGATCATAACAGATACGCAGTATTTT	CATSRTGTSGIITDTQYF
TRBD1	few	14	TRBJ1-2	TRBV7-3	TGTGCCAGCAGCTTGGGGACAGGGTTGGATGGCTACACCTTC	CASSLGTGLDGYTF
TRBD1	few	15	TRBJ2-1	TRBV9	TGTGCCAGCAGCTTGGGACAGGGGGGCTACAATGAGCAGTTCTTC	CASSLGQGGYNEQFF
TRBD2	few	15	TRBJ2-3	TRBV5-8	TGTGCCAGCAGCTTGGGACTAGCACGCACAGATACGCAGTATTTT	CASSLGLARTDTQYF
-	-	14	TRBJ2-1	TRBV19	TGTGCCAGTACTGGGGCAGGGACCTACAATGAGCAGTTCTTC	CASTGAGTYNEQFF